These 9 T cell receptor beta chains came from one sample sequenced in a study of T cell repertoires in cytomegalovirus infection. TCRdb recomputed calls from the reads with MiXCR, one row per CDR3 protein. The sample lists around 630,000 distinct CDR3 sequences, 24% seen once, with 8% in the top ten. Sequences were obtained from CD8+ T cells from PBMCs. Receptor source: a human donor in good health (CMV status not recorded). Some clones in this sample may be carry-over from other donors' samples.

This clonotype was seen only a few times. This rearrangement joins TRBV12-3 or TRBV12-4 to TRBJ2-2; D is uncertain. CDR3 size: 13 residues. Between the trimmed V and J ends, which lost 2 bases and 6 bases, there was a span of 7 bases. CDR3 sequence reads: CASSLPLSGELFF. Here the CDR3 DNA reads TGTGCCAGCAGTTTACCCCTATCCGGGGAGCTGTTTTTT.

This rearrangement joins TRBV12-3 or TRBV12-4 to TRBJ2-1; D uncertain. This CDR3 comprises 12 residues. Trimming left V 11 bases short and J 7 bases short, with 15 bases between. CDR3 sequence reads: CAGANFGNEQFF. CDR3 nucleotide sequence: TGTGCCGGCGCAAATTTCGGTAATGAGCAGTTCTTC.

This clonotype was recorded many times. The rearrangement links TRBV7-9 to TRBJ2-1, with D perhaps matching TRBD2 (6 bases). The length of the CDR3 is 16 residues. Germline CDR1 reads SEHNR; CDR2 reads FQNEAQ (reference sequence). V was trimmed by 6 bases and J by 3 bases, leaving 18 bases between them. CDR3 bases: TGTGCCAGCAGTCTCACCGGGACTGAGAACTACAATGAGCAGTTCTTC. Residues: CASSLTGTENYNEQFF.

This rearrangement joins TRBV6-2 or TRBV6-3 to TRBJ2-7; D might be TRBD1 (6 bases). Trimming left V 0 bases short and J 12 bases short, with 12 bases between. The CDR3 totals 12 residues. Germline V gives CDR1 MNHEY, CDR2 SVGEGT. The chain's CDR3 is CASSYSTGHRYV. The DNA of the CDR3 is TGTGCCAGCAGTTACTCGACGGGACATAGGTACGTC.

J is TRBJ2-2 and V is TRBV6-5, with D possibly being TRBD2 (6 bases). CDR3 length equals 13 residues. Germline loops: CDR1 MNHEY, CDR2 SVGAGI. V lost 4 bases and J 3 bases, leaving 6 bases between the germline ends. The CDR3 loop reads CASSWRDTGELFF. For the CDR3, the DNA is TGTGCCAGCAGTTGGAGGGACACCGGGGAGCTGTTTTTT.

This chain joins TRBV29-1 and TRBJ1-5, with D perhaps matching TRBD1 (5 bases). The CDR3 length is 14 residues. The germline V gene has CDR1 SQVTM and CDR2 ANQGSEA. Trimming left V 3 bases short and J 4 bases short, with 13 bases between. CDR3 in amino acids: CSVDTGKGNQPQHF. CDR3 DNA sequence: TGCAGCGTTGATACCGGGAAGGGGAATCAGCCCCAGCATTTT.

The V call is TRBV20-1, the J call TRBJ2-7; D is possibly TRBD1 (6 bases). Per the germline V gene, CDR1 is DFQATT and CDR2 is SNEGSKA (reference sequence). This CDR3 contains 14 residues. Trimming stripped 7 bases from V and 7 bases from J, with 23 bases between. The CDR3 DNA reads TGCAGTGTTCGATACAGGGATGATCCGGGAGAGCAGTACTTC. Protein sequence: CSVRYRDDPGEQYF.

This clonotype occurred a few times. The rearrangement links TRBV23-1 to TRBJ2-7; D is ambiguous. TRBV23-1 is an ORF, and what it does is uncertain. CDR3 size: 13 residues. Trimming stripped 11 bases from V and 4 bases from J, with 18 bases between. CDR3 protein: CALQPPAGYEQYF. The CDR3 nucleotides read TGCGCCCTCCAGCCCCCCGCTGGATACGAGCAGTACTTC.

To note about this clonotype: Possible read error: a much larger clone is one base away. V usage is TRBV14 and J usage is TRBJ2-1; D gene unclear. This CDR3 is built from 18 residues. Germline lookup yields CDR1 SGHDN and CDR2 FVKESK. CDR3 sequence reads: CVSSQDLPLAYSYNEQFF. The DNA of the CDR3 is TGTGTCAGCAGCCAAGATCTCCCCCTCGCGTATTCCTACAATGAGCAGTTCTTC. The entire variable domain, with the rest obtained from reference TRBV14 and TRBJ2-1, is as follows: EAGVTQFPSHSVIEKGQTVTLRCDPISGHDNLYWYRRVMGKEIKFLLHFVKESKQDESGMPNNRFLAERTGGTYSTLKVQPAELEDSGVYFCVSSQDLPLAYSYNEQFFGPGTRLTVL.